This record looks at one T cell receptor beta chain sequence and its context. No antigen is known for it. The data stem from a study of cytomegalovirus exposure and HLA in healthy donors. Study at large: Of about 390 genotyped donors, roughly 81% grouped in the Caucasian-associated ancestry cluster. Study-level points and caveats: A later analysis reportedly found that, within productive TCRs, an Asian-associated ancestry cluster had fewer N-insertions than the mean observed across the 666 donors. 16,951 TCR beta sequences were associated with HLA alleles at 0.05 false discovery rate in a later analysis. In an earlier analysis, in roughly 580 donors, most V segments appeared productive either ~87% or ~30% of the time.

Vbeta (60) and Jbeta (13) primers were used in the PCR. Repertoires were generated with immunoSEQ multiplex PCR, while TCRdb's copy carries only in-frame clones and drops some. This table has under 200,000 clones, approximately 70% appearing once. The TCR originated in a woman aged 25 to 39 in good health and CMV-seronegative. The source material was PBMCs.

CDR3 protein: CASSPETGWDTEAFF. The CDR3 DNA reads TGTGCCAGCAGCCCAGAGACAGGGTGGGACACTGAAGCTTTCTTT. The chain is built from TRBV7-2 and TRBJ1-1, with TRBD1 matching over 7 bases. J gave up 3 bases and V 5 bases, and 9 bases lay outside the gene matches. Germline-derived CDR1 and CDR2 are SGHTA and FQGNSA. The CDR3 spans 15 residues.